The rows below give T cell receptor beta chains drawn from one sample of a study of OX40 agonist ivuxolimab in advanced cancers. Profiled with immunoSEQ multiplex PCR; TCRdb holds only in-frame clones, not every one. The sample carries about 58,000 clones, roughly 83% recorded once. This sample comprised CD4+ or CD8+ T cells sorted from blood, obtained in a trial of the OX40 agonist ivuxolimab. The receptors derive from an adult with an advanced solid tumor such as melanoma, head and neck, liver or kidney cancer. Both conserved end residues are part of each CDR3. The order of the fields is clone size, CDR3 length, D gene, J gene, V gene, CDR3 protein, CDR3 DNA. The D gene is left open where the match is weak. Clone size is stated in some rows and not others, as once, few, many or a class when expanded.

clone size: -
CDR3 length: 14
D gene: -
J gene: TRBJ2-7
V gene: TRBV18
CDR3 protein: CASSPGAGRSEQYF
CDR3 DNA: TGTGCCAGCTCACCAGGGGCAGGACGATCCGAGCAGTACTTC

clone size: -
CDR3 length: 12
D gene: -
J gene: TRBJ1-2
V gene: TRBV30
CDR3 protein: CACGDPNYGYTF
CDR3 DNA: TGTGCCTGCGGAGATCCTAACTATGGCTACACCTTC

clone size: -
CDR3 length: 15
D gene: TRBD1
J gene: TRBJ2-7
V gene: TRBV7-9
CDR3 protein: CASSQAGTGSYEQYF
CDR3 DNA: TGTGCCAGCAGCCAAGCCGGGACAGGATCCTACGAGCAGTACTTC

clone size: -
CDR3 length: 14
D gene: TRBD1
J gene: TRBJ2-5
V gene: TRBV18
CDR3 protein: CASSPNRGPETQYF
CDR3 DNA: TGTGCCAGCTCACCTAACAGGGGCCCAGAGACCCAGTACTTC

clone size: -
CDR3 length: 14
D gene: -
J gene: TRBJ2-1
V gene: TRBV4-1
CDR3 protein: CASSRDWIFNEQFF
CDR3 DNA: TGCGCCAGCTCTCGGGACTGGATTTTCAATGAGCAGTTCTTC

clone size: -
CDR3 length: 14
D gene: -
J gene: TRBJ2-7
V gene: TRBV6-1
CDR3 protein: CASRETQSSYEQYF
CDR3 DNA: TGTGCCAGCAGGGAGACACAAAGCTCCTACGAGCAGTACTTC

clone size: -
CDR3 length: 15
D gene: TRBD1
J gene: TRBJ1-4
V gene: TRBV23-1
CDR3 protein: CARNPKGALDEKLFF
CDR3 DNA: TGCGCCAGGAACCCCAAGGGGGCCCTAGATGAAAAACTGTTTTTT

clone size: -
CDR3 length: 14
D gene: -
J gene: TRBJ2-7
V gene: TRBV4-1
CDR3 protein: CASSQDISRYEQYF
CDR3 DNA: TGCGCCAGCAGCCAAGATATATCGAGGTACGAGCAGTACTTC

clone size: -
CDR3 length: 14
D gene: -
J gene: TRBJ1-1
V gene: TRBV5-4
CDR3 protein: CASRRGGLNTEAFF
CDR3 DNA: TGTGCCAGCAGAAGAGGGGGGTTGAACACTGAAGCTTTCTTT

clone size: -
CDR3 length: 15
D gene: TRBD1
J gene: TRBJ2-2
V gene: TRBV18
CDR3 protein: CASSSRQGGLGELFF
CDR3 DNA: TGTGCCAGCTCATCCCGACAGGGGGGCCTCGGGGAGCTGTTTTTT

clone size: -
CDR3 length: 12
D gene: -
J gene: TRBJ1-2
V gene: TRBV10-3
CDR3 protein: CAISESYYGYTF
CDR3 DNA: TGTGCCATCAGTGAGTCTTACTATGGCTACACCTTC

clone size: -
CDR3 length: 14
D gene: -
J gene: TRBJ2-1
V gene: TRBV10-3
CDR3 protein: CAISDKGAGGEQFF
CDR3 DNA: TGTGCCATCAGTGACAAGGGGGCGGGAGGTGAGCAGTTCTTC

clone size: -
CDR3 length: 14
D gene: TRBD1
J gene: TRBJ1-2
V gene: TRBV6-5
CDR3 protein: CASSYRGQRYGYTF
CDR3 DNA: TGTGCCAGCAGTTACCGGGGACAGCGCTATGGCTACACCTTC

clone size: -
CDR3 length: 14
D gene: -
J gene: TRBJ1-3
V gene: TRBV18
CDR3 protein: CASSPQDSGNTIYF
CDR3 DNA: TGTGCCAGCTCACCACAGGACTCTGGAAACACCATATATTTT

clone size: -
CDR3 length: 15
D gene: -
J gene: TRBJ1-6
V gene: TRBV19
CDR3 protein: CASSANRGSEAPLHF
CDR3 DNA: TGTGCCAGTAGCGCTAATAGGGGTTCTGAGGCACCCCTCCACTTT

clone size: -
CDR3 length: 13
D gene: -
J gene: TRBJ1-2
V gene: TRBV7-9
CDR3 protein: CASSRDRGYGYTF
CDR3 DNA: TGTGCCAGCAGTCGGGACCGGGGGTATGGCTACACCTTC

clone size: few
CDR3 length: 16
D gene: TRBD1
J gene: TRBJ1-6
V gene: TRBV2
CDR3 protein: CASSLPGQGGNSPLHF
CDR3 DNA: TGTGCCAGCAGTCTCCCGGGACAGGGGGGTAATTCACCCCTCCACTTT

clone size: -
CDR3 length: 14
D gene: -
J gene: TRBJ2-7
V gene: TRBV7-9
CDR3 protein: CASSLGQKTYEQYF
CDR3 DNA: TGTGCCAGCAGCTTAGGCCAGAAGACTTACGAGCAGTACTTC

clone size: -
CDR3 length: 16
D gene: TRBD2
J gene: TRBJ2-1
V gene: TRBV4-2
CDR3 protein: CASSQWTSGTYNEQFF
CDR3 DNA: TGTGCCAGCAGCCAATGGACTAGCGGGACCTACAATGAGCAGTTCTTC

clone size: -
CDR3 length: 13
D gene: -
J gene: TRBJ1-5
V gene: TRBV11-2
CDR3 protein: CASSPSNQVAQHF
CDR3 DNA: TGTGCCAGCAGCCCGTCCAATCAGGTTGCCCAGCATTTT

clone size: -
CDR3 length: 14
D gene: TRBD1
J gene: TRBJ2-7
V gene: TRBV19
CDR3 protein: CASKGTGASYEQYF
CDR3 DNA: TGTGCCAGTAAGGGGACAGGGGCCTCCTACGAGCAGTACTTC

clone size: -
CDR3 length: 14
D gene: TRBD1
J gene: TRBJ2-1
V gene: TRBV6-5
CDR3 protein: CASSNYRGDNEQFF
CDR3 DNA: TGTGCCAGCAGTAATTACAGGGGGGACAATGAGCAGTTCTTC

clone size: few
CDR3 length: 16
D gene: -
J gene: TRBJ2-3
V gene: TRBV21-1
CDR3 protein: CANDEESGTLTDTQYF
CDR3 DNA: TGTGCCAACGACGAGGAGAGCGGGACCCTCACAGATACGCAGTATTTT

clone size: -
CDR3 length: 17
D gene: -
J gene: TRBJ1-1
V gene: TRBV5-1
CDR3 protein: CASSLGPGRNLNTEAFF
CDR3 DNA: TGCGCCAGCAGCTTGGGACCGGGCCGTAATCTGAACACTGAAGCTTTCTTT

clone size: -
CDR3 length: 17
D gene: TRBD2
J gene: TRBJ2-5
V gene: TRBV5-1
CDR3 protein: CASSPWTSGRLKETQYF
CDR3 DNA: TGCGCCAGCAGCCCGTGGACTAGCGGGAGGCTGAAAGAGACCCAGTACTTC

clone size: -
CDR3 length: 15
D gene: TRBD2
J gene: TRBJ2-1
V gene: TRBV7-9
CDR3 protein: CASSYSGRADNEQFF
CDR3 DNA: TGTGCCAGCAGCTATAGCGGGAGGGCCGACAATGAGCAGTTCTTC

clone size: -
CDR3 length: 12
D gene: -
J gene: TRBJ2-3
V gene: TRBV7-3
CDR3 protein: CASSALTDTQYF
CDR3 DNA: TGTGCCAGCAGCGCACTCACAGATACGCAGTATTTT

clone size: -
CDR3 length: 12
D gene: -
J gene: TRBJ1-2
V gene: TRBV2
CDR3 protein: CASRDSWGGYTF
CDR3 DNA: TGTGCCAGCAGGGACAGCTGGGGTGGCTACACCTTC

clone size: -
CDR3 length: 16
D gene: -
J gene: TRBJ2-1
V gene: TRBV5-5
CDR3 protein: CASSLGPLEIYNEQFF
CDR3 DNA: TGTGCCAGCAGCTTGGGGCCCCTCGAGATCTACAATGAGCAGTTCTTC

clone size: -
CDR3 length: 16
D gene: TRBD2
J gene: TRBJ2-7
V gene: TRBV4-1
CDR3 protein: CASSQERSLAGNEQYF
CDR3 DNA: TGCGCCAGCAGCCAAGAAAGGTCACTAGCGGGGAACGAGCAGTACTTC

clone size: -
CDR3 length: 18
D gene: -
J gene: TRBJ1-1
V gene: TRBV28
CDR3 protein: CASSLLNLRRQGNTEAFF
CDR3 DNA: TGTGCCAGCAGTTTATTGAATCTTAGGAGGCAGGGTAACACTGAAGCTTTCTTT

clone size: few
CDR3 length: 11
D gene: -
J gene: TRBJ2-3
V gene: TRBV9
CDR3 protein: CASGGETAPYF
CDR3 DNA: TGTGCCAGTGGGGGTGAGACAGCCCCGTATTTT

clone size: -
CDR3 length: 13
D gene: TRBD1
J gene: TRBJ1-1
V gene: TRBV11-2
CDR3 protein: CASRGTGITEAFF
CDR3 DNA: TGTGCCAGCAGGGGGACAGGGATAACTGAAGCTTTCTTT

clone size: few
CDR3 length: 13
D gene: -
J gene: TRBJ2-7
V gene: TRBV6-1
CDR3 protein: CASSDSGWGEQYF
CDR3 DNA: TGTGCCAGCAGTGACTCCGGGTGGGGGGAGCAGTACTTC

clone size: -
CDR3 length: 14
D gene: -
J gene: TRBJ1-2
V gene: TRBV7-9
CDR3 protein: CASSSRDGSYGYTF
CDR3 DNA: TGTGCCAGCAGCTCACGAGACGGCTCCTATGGCTACACCTTC

clone size: -
CDR3 length: 15
D gene: -
J gene: TRBJ1-4
V gene: TRBV4-2
CDR3 protein: CASSQVRQNNEKLFF
CDR3 DNA: TGTGCCAGCAGCCAAGTTAGGCAGAATAATGAAAAACTGTTTTTT

clone size: -
CDR3 length: 16
D gene: -
J gene: TRBJ1-5
V gene: TRBV6-5
CDR3 protein: CASSYSGTPSSQPQHF
CDR3 DNA: TGTGCCAGCAGTTACTCTGGGACACCCTCAAGTCAGCCCCAGCATTTT

clone size: -
CDR3 length: 15
D gene: -
J gene: TRBJ1-3
V gene: TRBV9
CDR3 protein: CASSVAGASGNTIYF
CDR3 DNA: TGTGCCAGCAGCGTAGCTGGGGCCTCTGGAAACACCATATATTTT

clone size: -
CDR3 length: 18
D gene: TRBD1
J gene: TRBJ1-3
V gene: TRBV11-2
CDR3 protein: CASSPPGQLLRPGNTIYF
CDR3 DNA: TGTGCCAGCAGCCCGCCGGGACAGCTCCTCAGACCTGGAAACACCATATATTTT

clone size: -
CDR3 length: 18
D gene: TRBD1
J gene: TRBJ1-5
V gene: TRBV28
CDR3 protein: CASSSLPQGALSNQPQHF
CDR3 DNA: TGTGCCAGCAGCTCCCTCCCCCAGGGGGCACTTAGCAATCAGCCCCAGCATTTT

clone size: -
CDR3 length: 19
D gene: -
J gene: TRBJ2-2
V gene: TRBV18
CDR3 protein: CASSPLLSKGVVNTGELFF
CDR3 DNA: TGTGCCAGCTCACCACTCCTTAGCAAAGGGGTCGTGAACACCGGGGAGCTGTTTTTT

clone size: -
CDR3 length: 16
D gene: TRBD1
J gene: TRBJ2-5
V gene: TRBV18
CDR3 protein: CASSPTDRGRGETQYF
CDR3 DNA: TGTGCCAGCTCGCCTACCGACAGGGGACGAGGGGAGACCCAGTACTTC

clone size: -
CDR3 length: 15
D gene: TRBD2
J gene: TRBJ2-5
V gene: TRBV19
CDR3 protein: CASSRGGAPKETQYF
CDR3 DNA: TGTGCCAGTAGTAGGGGAGGGGCGCCGAAAGAGACCCAGTACTTC

clone size: -
CDR3 length: 14
D gene: -
J gene: TRBJ2-2
V gene: TRBV6-5
CDR3 protein: CASRTVEDTGELFF
CDR3 DNA: TGTGCCAGCAGGACGGTTGAGGACACCGGGGAGCTGTTTTTT

clone size: -
CDR3 length: 12
D gene: -
J gene: TRBJ2-2
V gene: TRBV5-5
CDR3 protein: CASRSHTGELFF
CDR3 DNA: TGTGCCAGCAGATCCCACACCGGGGAGCTGTTTTTT

clone size: -
CDR3 length: 14
D gene: -
J gene: TRBJ1-1
V gene: TRBV6-5
CDR3 protein: CASSQAWGGTEAFF
CDR3 DNA: TGTGCCAGCAGTCAAGCCTGGGGGGGCACTGAAGCTTTCTTT

clone size: -
CDR3 length: 12
D gene: -
J gene: TRBJ2-7
V gene: TRBV5-1
CDR3 protein: CASSLIPGEQYF
CDR3 DNA: TGCGCCAGCAGCTTGATCCCCGGCGAGCAGTACTTC

clone size: few
CDR3 length: 12
D gene: -
J gene: TRBJ2-5
V gene: TRBV29-1
CDR3 protein: CSGGGGLETQYF
CDR3 DNA: TGCAGCGGGGGAGGGGGTCTGGAGACCCAGTACTTC

clone size: -
CDR3 length: 14
D gene: -
J gene: TRBJ1-5
V gene: TRBV19
CDR3 protein: CASSIWGGNQPQHF
CDR3 DNA: TGTGCCAGTAGTATCTGGGGAGGCAATCAGCCCCAGCATTTT

clone size: -
CDR3 length: 16
D gene: TRBD1
J gene: TRBJ2-7
V gene: TRBV6-6
CDR3 protein: CASSSSIGTGTYEQYF
CDR3 DNA: TGTGCCAGCAGCTCTTCAATCGGGACAGGAACCTACGAGCAGTACTTC